These T cell receptor beta chains were read from a single sample in a study of blood T cells in healthy people across ages. TCRdb called the 5' RACE reads again in MiXCR, with one record for every CDR3 protein. The sample holds about 750,000 distinct CDR3 sequences, 40% to 65% seen once. Material for sequencing was blood. The receptor set was obtained from a man aged 80 or over in good health. Both conserved end residues are trimmed from each CDR3.

CDR3aa: AISDQGGEDGYT
v_gene: TRBV10-3
j_gene: TRBJ1-2

CDR3aa: SASDTGDRAEAF
v_gene: TRBV20-1
j_gene: TRBJ1-1

CDR3aa: ASSPSGGERTDTQY
v_gene: TRBV9
j_gene: TRBJ2-3

CDR3aa: ASSKGTNTEAF
v_gene: TRBV21-1
j_gene: TRBJ1-1

CDR3aa: ASSLSGLAYNEQF
v_gene: TRBV7-2
j_gene: TRBJ2-1

CDR3aa: ATSRDRLQQY
v_gene: TRBV15
j_gene: TRBJ2-7

CDR3aa: ASSTPKPAYEQY
v_gene: TRBV28
j_gene: TRBJ2-7

CDR3aa: ASRYREPYEQY
v_gene: TRBV27
j_gene: TRBJ2-7

CDR3aa: SARDPGGPGDEQY
v_gene: TRBV20-1
j_gene: TRBJ2-5

CDR3aa: ASSRQLSTNEKLF
v_gene: TRBV5-1
j_gene: TRBJ1-4

CDR3aa: ASKDGRGTGANVLT
v_gene: TRBV5-8
j_gene: TRBJ2-6

CDR3aa: ASSPRDTRSPLH
v_gene: TRBV3-1
j_gene: TRBJ1-6

CDR3aa: ASSAGPPRHEQF
v_gene: TRBV2
j_gene: TRBJ2-1

CDR3aa: ARGTGNYEQY
v_gene: TRBV2
j_gene: TRBJ2-7

CDR3aa: ASSQGLGMSEQY
v_gene: TRBV3-1
j_gene: TRBJ2-7

CDR3aa: SVLHRGHETQY
v_gene: TRBV29-1
j_gene: TRBJ2-5

CDR3aa: ASSPGLAGYTGELF
v_gene: TRBV4-2
j_gene: TRBJ2-2

CDR3aa: ASSFFERLTEAF
v_gene: TRBV11-2
j_gene: TRBJ1-1

CDR3aa: SASTSGSRVTDTQY
v_gene: TRBV20-1
j_gene: TRBJ2-3

CDR3aa: ASGPLTTVEQY
v_gene: TRBV2
j_gene: NA

CDR3aa: ASSPRTGTTSYNEQF
v_gene: TRBV11-2
j_gene: TRBJ2-1

CDR3aa: ASSLVQGGLVGRYEQY
v_gene: TRBV11-2
j_gene: NA

CDR3aa: ASSLLRETGNEQF
v_gene: TRBV12-3/TRBV12-4
j_gene: TRBJ2-1

CDR3aa: ATSDTERGGTDTQY
v_gene: TRBV24-1
j_gene: TRBJ2-3

CDR3aa: ASSLDTRGRPGGYT
v_gene: TRBV5-8
j_gene: TRBJ1-2

CDR3aa: ASSVGTAPGDNEQF
v_gene: TRBV9
j_gene: TRBJ2-1

CDR3aa: ATSDSSGDAYEQY
v_gene: TRBV24-1
j_gene: TRBJ2-7

CDR3aa: SVDRDNEQF
v_gene: TRBV29-1
j_gene: TRBJ2-1

CDR3aa: SVSGGPEQY
v_gene: TRBV29-1
j_gene: TRBJ2-7

CDR3aa: ASSEVNSGNTEAF
v_gene: TRBV6-1
j_gene: TRBJ1-1

CDR3aa: AISEPGPPGELF
v_gene: TRBV10-3
j_gene: TRBJ2-2

CDR3aa: ASSLGRQGASQY
v_gene: TRBV5-1
j_gene: TRBJ2-5

CDR3aa: ASSGTVKGGYT
v_gene: TRBV5-5
j_gene: TRBJ1-2

CDR3aa: ASSQDPGDEQF
v_gene: TRBV4-1
j_gene: TRBJ2-1

CDR3aa: ASSFLLWQPYEQY
v_gene: TRBV11-2
j_gene: NA

CDR3aa: ASSYSMEQF
v_gene: TRBV6-6
j_gene: TRBJ2-1

CDR3aa: ATARTSPYNEQF
v_gene: TRBV24-1
j_gene: TRBJ2-1

CDR3aa: ASSIRQGTLNTEAF
v_gene: TRBV5-4
j_gene: TRBJ1-1

CDR3aa: ASSSQRGLEPQH
v_gene: TRBV2
j_gene: TRBJ1-5

CDR3aa: ASSPPRDSQETQY
v_gene: TRBV5-6
j_gene: TRBJ2-5

CDR3aa: ASSSPATDTQY
v_gene: TRBV7-2
j_gene: TRBJ2-3

CDR3aa: ASSLKGTSGGNEQF
v_gene: TRBV5-1
j_gene: TRBJ2-1

CDR3aa: ASSPVGVPDTQY
v_gene: TRBV18
j_gene: TRBJ2-3

CDR3aa: ASSVASQPHEQY
v_gene: TRBV9
j_gene: TRBJ2-7

CDR3aa: ASSLVVGRVVYNEQF
v_gene: TRBV5-1
j_gene: TRBJ2-1

CDR3aa: ASSYPHADSYEQY
v_gene: TRBV6-6
j_gene: TRBJ2-7

CDR3aa: ASSVAPGGSYEQY
v_gene: TRBV9
j_gene: NA

CDR3aa: ASSLVPASYGYT
v_gene: TRBV11-2
j_gene: TRBJ1-2

CDR3aa: ASSFANTDTQY
v_gene: TRBV11-2
j_gene: TRBJ2-3

CDR3aa: ASSLGRGEQF
v_gene: TRBV7-2
j_gene: TRBJ2-1